The rows below give T cell receptor beta chains drawn from one sample of a study of CD8 T cells in Susac syndrome. TCRdb analysed the immunoSEQ multiplex PCR reads with MiXCR anew, one entry per CDR3 protein. The sample has some 140,000 distinct CDR3 sequences; around nine tenths are singletons. The sequenced material came from CD8+ T cells from PBMCs. These receptors were collected from a human donor with multiple sclerosis. Each CDR3 is given with its conserved first and last residue. A D gene is named only where the DNA matches it firmly. Clone size is given for some rows only: seen once, a few or many times, or a class if the clone is expanded.

d_call j_call clone_size v_call cdr3_nt cdr3_aa
TRBD2 TRBJ2-2 NA TRBV6-2/TRBV6-3 TGTGCCAGCAGTTACGAGCGGGAGCGGGGCACCGGGGAGCTGTTTTTT CASSYERERGTGELFF
NA TRBJ2-7 once TRBV15 TGTGCCACCAGCAGAGATAGAGAAACCTACGAGCAGTACTTC CATSRDRETYEQYF
NA TRBJ2-1 NA TRBV6-2/TRBV6-3 TGTGCCAGCAGTTACGCAGCATCCGAGCAGTTCTTC CASSYAASEQFF
NA TRBJ2-5 once TRBV7-6 TGTGCCAGCAGCTTAGAGACTAGTCTCGAGACCCAGTACTTC CASSLETSLETQYF
NA TRBJ1-2 NA TRBV12-3/TRBV12-4 TGTGCCAGCAGTTCCCAGGGAGATGGCTACACCTTC CASSSQGDGYTF
NA TRBJ2-1 NA TRBV27 TGTGCCAGAACGTGTGGTGGACTTCTACTATACAATGAGCAGTTCTTC CARTCGGLLLYNEQFF
NA TRBJ2-3 NA TRBV19 TGTGCCAGTAGTATAGCGGGTAGCACAGATACGCAGTATTTT CASSIAGSTDTQYF
TRBD1 TRBJ1-1 NA TRBV27 TGTGCCAGCAGTTTTGGGCCAGGGGGCGCTTTCTCTTTCTTT CASSFGPGGAFSFF
TRBD1 TRBJ1-3 NA TRBV3-1 TGTGCCAGCAGCCCCTTTATGACAGGGGCTTATGGGGACACCATATATTTT CASSPFMTGAYGDTIYF
NA TRBJ2-3 NA TRBV4-1 TGCGCCAGCAGCCAACAGAGCGGGAGCACAGATACGCAGTATTTT CASSQQSGSTDTQYF
NA TRBJ1-1 NA TRBV27 TGTGCCAGCAGTTTATTGGGACAGAACACTGAAGCTTTCTTT CASSLLGQNTEAFF
TRBD1 TRBJ1-1 NA TRBV7-8 TGTGCCAGCAGCTCCAGGGGGAGGACTGAAGCTTTCTTT CASSSRGRTEAFF
NA TRBJ1-2 NA TRBV13 TGTGCCAGCAGCCCCTCTCGACTTATATATGGCTACACCTTC CASSPSRLIYGYTF
NA TRBJ2-1 NA TRBV7-2 TGTGCCAGCAGCCCCGACACCTCTTCCAGGGGTGAGCAGTTCTTC CASSPDTSSRGEQFF
TRBD1 TRBJ2-3 NA TRBV5-1 TGCGCCAGCGGCAGTACAGGGGACGGGGATACGCAGTATTTT CASGSTGDGDTQYF
NA TRBJ1-2 NA TRBV27 TGTGCCAGCAGTTTTACAGGAGAACCTAACTATGGCTACACCTTC CASSFTGEPNYGYTF
NA TRBJ1-5 NA TRBV4-1 TGCGCCAGCAGCCAAGACAGAGGAGTGTGGCCCCAGCATTTT CASSQDRGVWPQHF
NA TRBJ2-3 NA TRBV10-3 TGTGCCATCAGTCAGACTATCACAGATACGCAGTATTTT CAISQTITDTQYF
NA TRBJ2-7 NA TRBV6-2/TRBV6-3 TGTGCCAGCAGTTACCCTATGTCGACGGCAGCCACCTACGAGCAGTACTTC CASSYPMSTAATYEQYF
NA TRBJ2-1 NA TRBV18 TGTGCCAGCTCACCAGTGGGGACACTGAATGAGCAGTTCTTC CASSPVGTLNEQFF
NA TRBJ2-6 NA TRBV11-2 TGTGCCAGCAGCTTAGAGTCCTCTGGGGCCAACGTCCTGACTTTC CASSLESSGANVLTF
NA TRBJ2-7 NA TRBV19 TGTGCCAGTAGTATCGCGGGGAACTCCTACGAGCAGTACTTC CASSIAGNSYEQYF
NA TRBJ2-1 NA TRBV13 TGTGCCAGCAGCCCCCGGGACTGGAGCTCCTACAATGAGCAGTTCTTC CASSPRDWSSYNEQFF
TRBD2 TRBJ2-7 NA TRBV6-5 TGTGCCAGCAGAGCCGGGACTAGCGGTTTCTACGAGCAGTACTTC CASRAGTSGFYEQYF
NA TRBJ2-7 NA TRBV6-5 TGTGCCAGCACGGGGGGCAACGAGCAGTACTTC CASTGGNEQYF
TRBD1 TRBJ2-2 NA TRBV2 TGTGCCAGCACCGGACAGGGGGCGCATACCGGGGAGCTGTTTTTT CASTGQGAHTGELFF
NA TRBJ2-7 once TRBV3-1 TGTGCCAGCAGCCACACAGGGTATCCTGGCGAGCAGTACTTC CASSHTGYPGEQYF
TRBD1 TRBJ1-5 NA TRBV29-1 TGCAGCGTTCAGACAGGGGTTTATCAGCCCCAGCATTTT CSVQTGVYQPQHF
TRBD2 TRBJ2-3 NA TRBV27 TGTGCCTCCCTGAAGGGAGCGGGAGGCCCCGGGGTAGATACGCAGTATTTT CASLKGAGGPGVDTQYF
NA TRBJ2-5 NA TRBV29-1 TGCAGCGCACAGGACGAAGAGACCCAGTACTTC CSAQDEETQYF
NA TRBJ2-2 NA TRBV30 TGTGCCTGGATACGCGGGACGAACACCGGGGAGCTGTTTTTT CAWIRGTNTGELFF
NA TRBJ1-2 NA TRBV27 TGTGCCAGCAGTTTAGGGGTTTACTATGGCTACACCTTC CASSLGVYYGYTF
NA TRBJ1-5 NA TRBV7-8 TGTGCCAGCAGCCAATCAGCGAGCAATCAGCCCCAGCATTTT CASSQSASNQPQHF
TRBD1 TRBJ2-3 NA TRBV20-1 TGCAGTGCTACAGACCAACAGGGGACAGACGCAGATACGCAGTATTTT CSATDQQGTDADTQYF
TRBD1 TRBJ2-7 NA TRBV20-1 TGCAGTGCTAGAGATAAGCAGGGGGTCTACGAGCAGTACTTC CSARDKQGVYEQYF
TRBD2 TRBJ2-2 NA TRBV3-1 TGTGCCAGCAGCCAAGAGGTCCCACTAGCGGAAAACACCGGGGAGCTGTTTTTT CASSQEVPLAENTGELFF
NA TRBJ1-1 NA TRBV7-2 TGTGCCAGCAGCTTAGTCATTGAAGCTTTCTTT CASSLVIEAFF
TRBD1 TRBJ2-7 NA TRBV29-1 TGCAGCGTTTTACCTGGGGGACAGGCAACCTACGAGCAGTACTTC CSVLPGGQATYEQYF
NA TRBJ1-5 NA TRBV6-5 TGTGCCAGCAGTCATGCCAATCAGCCCCAGCATTTT CASSHANQPQHF
NA TRBJ1-2 NA TRBV6-5 TGTGCCAGCAGTTACAGGGCGGACTATGGCTACACCTTC CASSYRADYGYTF
NA TRBJ2-3 NA TRBV20-1 TGCAGTGCTAGAGGTTACCTTTTGGGCCAGGCAGATACGCAGTATTTT CSARGYLLGQADTQYF
NA TRBJ1-1 few TRBV29-1 TGCAGCGTTGAGGACAGCCTGAACACTGAAGCTTTCTTT CSVEDSLNTEAFF
NA TRBJ2-7 NA TRBV18 TGTGCCAGCTCACCCAGGAAGGGCGCGGGCCCCCCGGGAGAGCAGTACTTC CASSPRKGAGPPGEQYF
TRBD2 TRBJ2-5 NA TRBV7-8 TGTGCCAGCAGCTTCTTAGCGGGAGGGCCAGGGGAGACCCAGTACTTC CASSFLAGGPGETQYF
NA TRBJ1-5 NA TRBV20-1 TGCAGTGCTCATCCCCGGGACCTTAATCAGCCCCAGCATTTT CSAHPRDLNQPQHF
NA TRBJ2-2 once TRBV30 TGTGCCTGGAGTGACTCCGGGGAGCTGTTTTTT CAWSDSGELFF
TRBD2 TRBJ2-3 NA TRBV3-1 TGTGCCAGCAGCCAGGATATTGGACTAGCGGGATCGATGGATACGCAGTATTTT CASSQDIGLAGSMDTQYF
NA TRBJ1-3 once TRBV3-1 TGTGCCAGCAGGGGGACCGCGGGGTCGTCTGGAAACACCATATATTTT CASRGTAGSSGNTIYF
NA TRBJ2-5 once TRBV20-1 TGCAGTGCTAGCGAGATCGGGGCTGAAGAGACCCAGTACTTC CSASEIGAEETQYF
NA TRBJ2-1 NA TRBV20-1 TGCAGTGCTAGAGATCTCCTGCCGGGAGAGGGTTACAATGAGCAGTTCTTC CSARDLLPGEGYNEQFF
NA TRBJ2-7 NA TRBV20-1 TGCAGTGCGGGTTTCCGGGACCACAAAACGGACGAGCAGTACTTC CSAGFRDHKTDEQYF
NA TRBJ2-1 NA TRBV15 TGTGCCACCAGCAGAGCGAGTGGAGGCAGTTACAATGAGCAGTTCTTC CATSRASGGSYNEQFF
TRBD1 TRBJ1-1 NA TRBV27 TGTGCCAGCAGGCCCCCTAAGGGGACAGGGCTTGAAGCTTTCTTT CASRPPKGTGLEAFF